The rows below give T cell receptor beta chains drawn from one sample of a study. Using its own MiXCR run on the 5' RACE reads, TCRdb lists one record per CDR3 protein. This sample has roughly 8,200 distinct CDR3 sequences; 50% to 55% occur once, and the top ten carry 5%. Sequencing input: memory CD4+ T cells sorted from a lymph node. The receptors come from a female donor with breast cancer. Both conserved end residues are part of each CDR3. A D gene is named only where the DNA matches it firmly. Size is stated for part of the rows, as once, few or many counts, or as a class when the clone is expanded.

j_gene | v_gene | abundance | d_gene | CDR3aa | CDR3nt
TRBJ2-1 | TRBV21-1 | - | - | CASSNQPGQGGRYNEQFF | TGTGCCAGCAGCAACCAACCGGGACAGGGGGGGAGATACAATGAGCAGTTCTTC
TRBJ1-2 | TRBV20-1 | - | - | CSAPTDPYGYTF | TGCAGTGCTCCTACGGATCCTTATGGCTACACCTTC
TRBJ1-1 | TRBV7-2 | few | - | CASSLNGAGMNTEAFF | TGTGCCAGCAGCTTAAATGGGGCGGGAATGAACACTGAAGCTTTCTTT
TRBJ1-1 | TRBV12-3/TRBV12-4 | few | - | CASSSRTRTEAFF | TGTGCCAGCAGTTCCAGGACGCGCACTGAAGCTTTCTTT
TRBJ1-4 | TRBV18 | - | - | CASSPDTTNEKLFF | TGTGCCAGCTCACCGGACACAACTAATGAAAAACTGTTTTTT
TRBJ1-1 | TRBV5-1 | - | TRBD1 | CASFMGQGSTEAFF | TGCGCCAGCTTCATGGGACAGGGCTCCACTGAAGCTTTCTTT
TRBJ2-3 | TRBV29-1 | - | - | CSVEDPGTDTQYF | TGCAGCGTTGAGGACCCCGGCACAGATACGCAGTATTTT
TRBJ2-2 | TRBV9 | few | - | CASSDSRKTNTGELFF | TGTGCCAGCAGCGATTCCAGGAAGACGAACACCGGGGAGCTGTTTTTT
TRBJ2-5 | TRBV7-2 | - | TRBD1 | CASSFDRAQETQYF | TGTGCCAGCAGCTTCGACAGGGCCCAAGAGACCCAGTACTTC
TRBJ2-1 | TRBV28 | - | - | CASRDNEQFF | TGTGCCAGCAGGGACAATGAGCAGTTCTTC
TRBJ2-2 | TRBV4-2 | - | - | CASSREENTGELFF | TGTGCCAGCAGCCGAGAAGAGAACACCGGGGAGCTGTTTTTT
TRBJ2-7 | TRBV7-9 | few | TRBD2 | CASSPRTSRHEQYF | TGTGCCAGCAGCCCCCGGACTAGCAGGCACGAGCAGTACTTC
TRBJ2-5 | TRBV29-1 | - | - | CSVERQVQETQYF | TGCAGCGTTGAACGGCAGGTGCAAGAGACCCAGTACTTC
TRBJ2-4 | TRBV20-1 | - | TRBD1 | CSASRSGQGKNIQYF | TGCAGTGCTAGTCGGTCTGGACAGGGAAAAAACATTCAGTACTTC
TRBJ2-1 | TRBV4-3 | - | - | CASSQDHPPDNEQFF | TGCGCCAGCAGCCAAGATCATCCCCCTGACAATGAGCAGTTCTTC
TRBJ2-1 | TRBV7-2 | - | - | CASSLEVVSYNEQFF | TGTGCCAGCAGCTTAGAGGTGGTTTCCTACAATGAGCAGTTCTTC
TRBJ2-7 | TRBV12-3/TRBV12-4 | once | TRBD2 | CASSDSSHIPGTSGYEQYF | TGTGCCAGCAGTGACTCTTCCCACATCCCCGGGACTAGCGGGTACGAGCAGTACTTC
TRBJ2-5 | TRBV5-4 | - | - | CASSSGRGETQYF | TGTGCCAGCAGCTCGGGAAGAGGGGAGACCCAGTACTTC
TRBJ2-1 | TRBV4-1 | - | - | CASSQVLSGQFF | TGCGCCAGCAGCCAAGTACTGTCCGGACAGTTCTTC
TRBJ2-5 | TRBV7-2 | few | - | CASSGEPAGTQYF | TGTGCCAGCAGCGGGGAGCCAGCAGGGACCCAGTACTTC
TRBJ1-1 | TRBV30 | once | TRBD1 | CAWSGRQGKAFF | TGTGCCTGGAGTGGACGACAGGGGAAAGCTTTCTTT
TRBJ2-1 | TRBV20-1 | medium-sized | TRBD2 | CSAGGLAGYNEQFF | TGCAGTGCTGGGGGACTAGCGGGTTACAATGAGCAGTTCTTC
TRBJ1-2 | TRBV2 | - | - | CASNMGGSYGYTF | TGTGCCAGCAATATGGGGGGCAGCTATGGCTACACCTTC
TRBJ2-1 | TRBV12-3/TRBV12-4 | - | - | CASMETLDFEQFF | TGTGCCAGCATGGAGACATTGGATTTTGAGCAGTTCTTC
TRBJ1-2 | TRBV6-2/TRBV6-3 | once | - | CASSVVDMGYGYTF | TGTGCCAGCAGTGTGGTGGACATGGGCTATGGCTACACCTTC
TRBJ1-2 | TRBV29-1 | - | - | CSVEGSFNYGYTF | TGCAGCGTCGAGGGATCTTTTAACTATGGCTACACCTTC
TRBJ1-1 | TRBV7-2 | - | - | CASSLELVMNTEAFF | TGTGCTAGCAGCTTAGAATTAGTCATGAACACTGAAGCTTTCTTT
TRBJ1-1 | TRBV7-2 | few | TRBD1 | CASSQRDRQAFF | TGTGCCAGCAGCCAAAGGGACAGGCAGGCTTTCTTT
TRBJ2-3 | TRBV29-1 | - | TRBD1 | CSVGTGADTQYF | TGCAGCGTGGGAACAGGGGCAGATACGCAGTATTTT
TRBJ2-5 | TRBV7-9 | - | - | CASSLGSGTLGETQYF | TGTGCCAGCAGCTTAGGTAGCGGCACCCTGGGGGAGACCCAGTACTTC
TRBJ2-3 | TRBV12-3/TRBV12-4 | once | - | CASSLVSGTDTQYF | TGTGCCAGCAGTTTAGTGTCGGGGACAGATACGCAGTATTTT
TRBJ2-5 | TRBV20-1 | few | TRBD2 | CSARAPSGTERETQYF | TGCAGTGCTAGAGCCCCTAGCGGGACCGAGAGGGAGACCCAGTACTTC
TRBJ2-7 | TRBV5-1 | - | TRBD1 | CASSLADDRAYEQYF | TGCGCCAGCAGCTTGGCCGACGACAGGGCCTACGAGCAGTACTTC
TRBJ1-1 | TRBV5-1 | - | - | CASSPDANTEAFF | TGCGCCAGCAGCCCGGACGCGAACACTGAAGCTTTCTTT
TRBJ2-7 | TRBV7-8 | - | - | CASSRQSSYEQYF | TGTGCCAGCAGTAGGCAGAGCTCCTACGAGCAGTACTTC
TRBJ2-1 | TRBV28 | - | TRBD2 | CASSSPQAGRDNEQFF | TGTGCCAGCAGTTCCCCTCAAGCGGGAAGGGACAATGAGCAGTTCTTC
TRBJ1-5 | TRBV20-1 | few | TRBD1 | CSARITGVGNQPQHF | TGCAGTGCTAGAATTACAGGGGTTGGCAATCAGCCCCAGCATTTT
TRBJ2-7 | TRBV11-2 | few | TRBD2 | CASSLPRDYYEQYF | TGTGCCAGCAGCCTCCCCCGGGACTACTACGAGCAGTACTTC
TRBJ2-7 | TRBV29-1 | - | TRBD2 | CSVAGTSGRILVYEQYF | TGCAGCGTCGCTGGGACTAGCGGGAGGATTTTAGTCTACGAGCAGTACTTC
TRBJ2-7 | TRBV27 | - | TRBD1 | CASRASRGSYEQYF | TGTGCCAGCAGAGCATCCAGGGGGTCCTACGAGCAGTACTTC
TRBJ1-1 | TRBV4-1 | - | - | CASSQLQRNAEAFF | TGCGCCAGCAGCCAATTACAGAGGAACGCTGAAGCTTTCTTT
TRBJ2-7 | TRBV20-1 | - | TRBD1 | CSAGTDRVGLEQYF | TGCAGTGCCGGGACGGACAGGGTGGGCCTCGAGCAGTACTTC
TRBJ1-2 | TRBV4-1 | once | TRBD1 | CASSQVSDRAYGYTF | TGCGCCAGCAGCCAAGTATCGGACAGGGCCTATGGCTACACCTTC
TRBJ1-4 | TRBV5-1 | - | TRBD1 | CASSSTGTGNEKLFF | TGCGCCAGCAGCTCCACCGGGACAGGCAATGAAAAACTGTTTTTT
TRBJ1-4 | TRBV10-3 | few | - | CAISEPGTNEKLFF | TGTGCCATCAGTGAGCCGGGAACTAATGAAAAACTGTTTTTT
TRBJ2-7 | TRBV4-3 | few | - | CASSQGTRGHYEQYF | TGCGCCAGCAGCCAAGGGACTAGGGGGCACTACGAGCAGTACTTC
TRBJ2-1 | TRBV4-2 | - | - | CASSSGPDYEQFF | TGTGCCAGCAGCTCGGGACCAGATTACGAGCAGTTCTTC
TRBJ2-7 | TRBV6-5 | few | - | CASNNRDGNYEQYF | TGTGCCAGCAATAACCGGGACGGAAACTACGAGCAGTACTTC